The clone carrying this T cell receptor beta chain appeared a few times. This sample was taken from a study of blood T cells in healthy people across ages. The second PCR ran 7 to 11 cycles with a sample-barcoded 5' primer and J-beta primers. One entry per CDR3 protein, called by TCRdb with MiXCR from the 5' RACE reads. The sample shows hundreds of thousands of distinct CDR3 sequences, roughly 41% of them seen only once. Germline V gene lookup returns CDR1 SGHTA and CDR2 FQGNSA. V shed 0 bases and J shed 7 bases, with 15 bases lying between them. The CDR3 extends over 16 amino acids. The V call is TRBV7-2, the J call TRBJ2-2; D ambiguous. The sequencing sample was made of blood. The source of this sequence is a man older than 75 in good health. CDR3 region: CASSLARSIQHGELFF. CDR3 sequence (DNA): TGTGCCAGCAGCTTAGCACGCTCCATACAGCACGGGGAGCTGTTTTTT.